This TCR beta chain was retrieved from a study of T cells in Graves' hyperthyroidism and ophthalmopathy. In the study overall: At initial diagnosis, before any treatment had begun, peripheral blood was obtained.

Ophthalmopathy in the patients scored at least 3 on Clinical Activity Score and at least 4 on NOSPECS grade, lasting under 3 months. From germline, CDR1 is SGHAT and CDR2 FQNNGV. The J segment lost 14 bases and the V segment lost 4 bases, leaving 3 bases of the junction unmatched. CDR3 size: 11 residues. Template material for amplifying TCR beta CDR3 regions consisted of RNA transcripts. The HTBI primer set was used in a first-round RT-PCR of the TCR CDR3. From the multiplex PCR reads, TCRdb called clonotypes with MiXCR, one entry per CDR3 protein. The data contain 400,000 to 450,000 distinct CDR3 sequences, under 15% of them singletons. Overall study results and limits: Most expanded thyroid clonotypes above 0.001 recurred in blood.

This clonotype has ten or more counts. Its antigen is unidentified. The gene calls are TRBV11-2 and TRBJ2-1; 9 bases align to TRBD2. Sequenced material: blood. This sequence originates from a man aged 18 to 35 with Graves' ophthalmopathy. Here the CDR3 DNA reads TGTGCCAGCAGCTCTAGCGGGACTAAGTTCTTC. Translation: CASSSSGTKFF.